The 19 T cell receptor beta chains given below trace back to one sample, sequenced in a study of siplizumab effects on memory and regulatory T cells. Repertoires were generated with immunoSEQ multiplex PCR, while TCRdb's copy carries only in-frame clones and drops some. The table has 75,000 to 95,000 clones, around 90% seen once. The sample consisted of CD4+ T cells sorted from blood. The receptors were sampled from a human donor in good health.

The chain carries TRBV4-3 and TRBJ2-1; 9 nucleotides line up with TRBD2. V was clipped by 0 bases and J by 6 bases; unmatched bases: 6. This CDR3 spans 16 amino acids. Germline CDR1 reads LGHNA; CDR2 reads YSLEER. The CDR3 bases are TGCGCCAGCAGCCAAGATCCTGGACTAGCGTTCAATGAGCAGTTCTTC. Translated, it gives CASSQDPGLAFNEQFF.

Turning to this clone: At the DNA level, this CDR3 is encoded by other sequences in the same sample as well. The V call is TRBV9, the J call TRBJ1-4, with 9 bases identical to TRBD1. The CDR3 sequence is 14 residues long. J lost 8 bases, V lost 2 bases, and 4 bases had no gene match. Germline CDR1 and CDR2: SGDLS and YYNGEE. The CDR3, as DNA: TGTGCCAGCAGCGTTACAGGGGGCGACGAAAAACTGTTTTTT. Its protein product is CASSVTGGDEKLFF.

The CDR3 bases are TGTGCCAGCAGCTCGGACAGGGGACATGGGGAGACCCAGTACTTC. Encoded protein: CASSSDRGHGETQYF. V gene TRBV7-8 combines with J gene TRBJ2-5; TRBD1 matches at 9 bases. The CDR3 totals 15 residues. From germline, CDR1 is SGHVS and CDR2 FQNEAQ. Trimming at V came to 4 bases and at J to 5 bases, leaving 8 bases not matched to a gene.

This chain joins TRBV10-3 and TRBJ2-6; 9 bases align to TRBD1. The V and J ends lost 10 bases and 1 base, in that order; junction bases with no gene match: 14. The germline V gene has CDR1 ENHRY and CDR2 SYGVKD. The CDR3 is 18 amino acids. As DNA, the CDR3 is TGTGCCACGAGACCGACCGGGACAGGGATGTCTGGGGCCAACGTCCTGACTTTC. Protein product: CATRPTGTGMSGANVLTF.

The genes are TRBV6-1 and TRBJ2-1, with TRBD2 matching 9 bases. The CDR3 runs to 13 residues. CDR1 is MNHNS, CDR2 SASEGT, per germline. V lost 4 bases and J lost 7; bases outside the gene matches: 2. The CDR3 bases are TGTGCCAGCAGTGTGCGGGAGGGTAATGAGCAGTTCTTC. This sequence encodes CASSVREGNEQFF.

This clone was detected once. This sequence joins TRBV21-1 and TRBJ1-5. TRBV21-1 is recorded as a pseudogene. The CDR3 has 15 amino acids. The CDR3 spells CASSKEAPSNQPQHF. CDR3 nucleotide sequence: TGTGCCAGTTCAAAGGAGGCCCCGAGCAATCAGCCCCAGCATTTT.

A single count supports this clone. The chain recombines TRBV19 with TRBJ1-1, with D hard to call. Germline CDR1 is LNHDA and CDR2 is SQIVND (reference sequence). V was cut by 5 bases and J by 1 base, with 17 bases left in between. There are 16 residues in the CDR3. CDR3 nucleotide sequence: TGTGCCAGTAGTCCCGGTCCACAGATTAGGAACACTGAAGCTTTCTTT. This translates into CASSPGPQIRNTEAFF.

The rearrangement links TRBV10-1 to TRBJ1-1; the match to TRBD1 covers 8 bases. This CDR3 contains 13 residues. CDR1 and CDR2 from the germline V gene are WNHNN and SYGVQD (reference sequence). Trimming removed 8 bases from V and 6 bases from J; junction bases left unmatched: 8. The CDR3 region has the DNA TGCGCCAGCCAACGGACAGGGAGCGCTGAAGCTTTCTTT. Protein sequence: CASQRTGSAEAFF.

The rearrangement joins TRBV6-5 to TRBJ2-1, with 14 bases that match TRBD2. The CDR3 extends over 15 amino acids. Per the germline V gene, CDR1 is MNHEY and CDR2 is SVGAGI. The ends lost 5 bases at V and 10 bases at J; junction bases unmatched: 7. The CDR3 spells CASSPGLAGVEEQFF. In DNA form, the CDR3 reads TGTGCCAGCAGTCCGGGACTAGCGGGAGTGGAGGAGCAGTTCTTC.

The V call is TRBV14, the J call TRBJ1-5, with 9 bases matching TRBD1. The CDR3 totals 13 residues. V shed 5 bases, J shed 4 bases, and the junction held 0 bases outside the gene matches. The germline gives CDR1 SGHDN, CDR2 FVKESK. The CDR3 is CASSGQGNQPQHF. CDR3 bases: TGTGCCAGCAGCGGACAGGGGAATCAGCCCCAGCATTTT.

This clone was seen a single time. This chain links TRBV11-3 with TRBJ1-5; D unclear. V was clipped by 0 bases and J by 4 bases, with 10 bases between them. The CDR3 sequence is 15 residues long. Germline V gene lookup returns CDR1 SGHNT and CDR2 YENEEA. CDR3 sequence (DNA): TGTGCCAGCAGCTTAGATGAAAAAGGTAATCAGCCCCAGCATTTT. Translating gives CASSLDEKGNQPQHF.

The chain employs TRBV5-4 and TRBJ1-1; no firm D call. V dropped 6 bases and J dropped 0 bases, with 9 bases sitting between them. The CDR3 loop spans 13 amino acids. In germline, CDR1 is SGHNT, CDR2 YYREEE (reference sequence). CDR3 bases: TGTGCCAGCACCCCGAATTTGAACACTGAAGCTTTCTTT. Its protein is CASTPNLNTEAFF.

The chain links TRBV9 to TRBJ1-2, with unresolved D. Looked up from germline, CDR1 is SGDLS and CDR2 is YYNGEE. Trimming took off 0 bases at V and 8 bases at J, with 17 bases between the two ends. CDR3 size: 15 residues. In DNA form, the CDR3 reads TGTGCCAGCAGCGTAGGTGGAGGTGTGGCGGCCGGCTACACCTTC. Translation gives CASSVGGGVAAGYTF.

This clone was seen a few times. The same CDR3 can be traced to other DNA sequences in this sample. The rearrangement links TRBV30 to TRBJ1-1, with D hard to call. Germline V gene data show CDR1 as GTSNPN and CDR2 as SVGIG (reference sequence). CDR3 length: 13 amino acids. V gave up 0 bases and J gave up 0 bases, with 5 bases separating them. The CDR3 DNA reads TGTGCCTGGAGTGTGAGAATGAACACTGAAGCTTTCTTT. Its protein is CAWSVRMNTEAFF.

This rearrangement joins TRBV30 to TRBJ2-5; D is undetermined. The CDR3 loop spans 13 amino acids. Germline lookup yields CDR1 GTSNPN and CDR2 SVGIG (reference sequence). The CDR3 here is CAYRASGQETQYF. The CDR3 DNA sequence: TGTGCTTATCGGGCCTCTGGACAAGAGACCCAGTACTTC.

This chain links TRBV29-1 with TRBJ2-5; D is ambiguous. V was clipped by 3 bases and J by 2 bases, with 13 bases between them. The germline V gene has CDR1 SQVTM and CDR2 ANQGSEA. This CDR3 has 14 amino acids. The CDR3 DNA is TGCAGCGTTGACGACCCCCTCATGCAAGAGACCCAGTACTTC. This gives the protein CSVDDPLMQETQYF.

CDR3 loop: CASSLGQGGNTIYF. Here the CDR3 DNA reads TGTGCCAGCAGCTTAGGACAGGGTGGAAACACCATATATTTT. V gene TRBV7-8 combines with J gene TRBJ1-3; 7 bases agree with TRBD1. This CDR3 comprises 14 residues. J was trimmed by 3 bases and V by 1 base; bases with no gene match: 0. Germline V gene data show CDR1 as SGHVS and CDR2 as FQNEAQ.

V and J are TRBV14 and TRBJ2-7, with a weak D call TRBD1 (7 bases). The CDR3 runs 12 residues. Trimming took off 8 bases at V and 3 bases at J, with 11 bases between the two ends. The V gene's germline CDR1 is SGHDN and CDR2 FVKESK. CDR3 sequence reads: CASARGDYEQYF. The DNA of the CDR3 is TGTGCCAGCGCCAGGGGGGACTACGAGCAGTACTTC. Combining the CDR3 with reference TRBV14 and TRBJ2-7 gives the whole variable domain EAGVTQFPSHSVIEKGQTVTLRCDPISGHDNLYWYRRVMGKEIKFLLHFVKESKQDESGMPNNRFLAERTGGTYSTLKVQPAELEDSGVYFCASARGDYEQYFGPGTRLTVT.

The chain joins TRBV28 to TRBJ1-2; TRBD1 agrees at 7 bases. Losses at the gene ends were 5 bases for V and 5 bases for J; bases not matched to a gene: 11. Germline V gene data show CDR1 as MDHEN and CDR2 as SYDVKM. The CDR3 contains 15 residues. The CDR3 reads CASSRPTGIAYGYTF. DNA for the CDR3: TGTGCCAGCAGTCGACCGACAGGGATTGCTTATGGCTACACCTTC.